This TCR beta chain was recorded in a study of early T cells in non-severe SARS-CoV-2 infection. Unique molecular identifiers (one per individual cDNA molecule) were attached. TCRdb passed the 5' RACE reads through MiXCR, listing each CDR3 protein once. This table has fewer than 40,000 distinct CDR3 sequences, roughly 5.3% appearing once. At least ten counts were recorded for this clonotype. The CDR3 has 14 residues. Trimming removed 4 bases at V and 4 bases at J, with 13 bases between. Germline CDR1 SEHNR, CDR2 FQNEAQ (reference sequence). The clonotype was recovered from an adult who was a healthcare worker with PCR-confirmed SARS-CoV-2 infection or an uninfected control (not recorded which). The sequenced sample was whole blood. The chain carries TRBV7-9 and TRBJ1-1, with D possibly TRBD1 on 5 matching bases. CDR3 nucleotides: TGTGCCAGCAGCTCATCAGGGTTCAGCACTGAAGCTTTCTTT. This translates into CASSSSGFSTEAFF. Full variable domain (missing parts from reference TRBV7-9 and TRBJ1-1): DTGVSQNPRHKITKRGQNVTFRCDPISEHNRLYWYRQTLGQGPEFLTYFQNEAQLEKSRLLSDRFSAERPKGSFSTLEIQRTEQGDSAMYLCASSSSGFSTEAFFGQGTRLTVV.